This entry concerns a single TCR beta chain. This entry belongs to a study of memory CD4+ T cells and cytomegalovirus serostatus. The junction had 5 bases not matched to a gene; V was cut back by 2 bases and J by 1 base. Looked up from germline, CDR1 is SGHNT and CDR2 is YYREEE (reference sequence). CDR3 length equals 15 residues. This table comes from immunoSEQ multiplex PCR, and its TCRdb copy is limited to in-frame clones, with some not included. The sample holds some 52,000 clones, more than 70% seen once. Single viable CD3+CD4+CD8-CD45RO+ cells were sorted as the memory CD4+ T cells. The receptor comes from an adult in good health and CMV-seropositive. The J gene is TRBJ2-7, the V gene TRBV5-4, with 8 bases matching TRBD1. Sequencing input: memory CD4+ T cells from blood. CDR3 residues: CASSLRTGQSYEQYF. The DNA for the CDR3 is TGTGCCAGCAGCTTAAGGACAGGGCAATCCTACGAGCAGTACTTC.